The 20 T cell receptor beta chains reported below all come from one sample, sequenced in a study of beta chain features in type 1 diabetes. Whole-study results and caveats: All four CD4+ subsets of Type 1 diabetes patients contained TCRB CDR3s that were moderately but significantly shorter.

What these receptors recognize is not known. Expressed TCRB transcripts were sequenced because the isolated RNA had all been reverse transcribed beforehand. The table came from immunoSEQ multiplex PCR; TCRdb's copy has only in-frame clones and leaves some out. The sample includes 300,000 to 400,000 clones, approximately 12% seen only once; the top ten take roughly 0.015%. The sequenced sample was naive CD4+ T cells from blood. The source of these receptors is a woman in her late teens or twenties with type 1 diabetes.

This rearrangement joins TRBV11-2 to TRBJ2-7, with D maybe TRBD2 (5 bases). The CDR3 spans 13 residues. From germline, CDR1 is SGHAT and CDR2 FQNNGV. V lost 1 base to trimming and J lost 3 bases, with 7 bases between them. This chain's CDR3 is CASSLASYYEQYV. In DNA form, the CDR3 reads TGTGCCAGCAGCTTAGCTAGCTACTACGAGCAGTACGTC.

The chain has TRBV4-1 and TRBJ2-1; possibly TRBD1 for D (6 bases). Germline V gene lookup returns CDR1 MGHRA and CDR2 YSYEKL. V lost 1 base and J lost 9, with 13 bases in between. The CDR3 has 14 amino acids. CDR3 region: CASSQGTGYGEQFF. In nucleotides, the CDR3 is TGCGCCAGCAGCCAAGGAACAGGGTACGGTGAGCAGTTCTTC.

In its sample, this clone was seen a few times. V and J are TRBV5-1 and TRBJ1-2; D uncertain. Germline V gene lookup returns CDR1 SGHRS and CDR2 YFSETQ. Trimming cost V 4 bases and J 4 bases, with 11 bases left between them. The CDR3 contains 13 residues. The CDR3 protein is CASSPRVGYGYTF. The DNA of the CDR3 is TGCGCCAGCAGCCCCCGGGTGGGCTATGGCTACACCTTC.

The V call is TRBV28, the J call TRBJ2-1, with 7 bases fitting TRBD2. CDR3 length equals 18 residues. Trimming cost V 3 bases and J 5 bases; bases outside gene matches: 16. Germline V gives CDR1 MDHEN, CDR2 SYDVKM. Here the CDR3 DNA reads TGTGCCAGCAGTTTTGTTTTAGTGGGCGGGAGTTTCGACAATGAGCAGTTCTTC. Translation gives CASSFVLVGGSFDNEQFF.

V is TRBV6-5 and J is TRBJ1-2, with TRBD1 matching 7 bases. The germline V gene has CDR1 MNHEY and CDR2 SVGAGI. The CDR3 totals 14 residues. V trimming: 6 bases; J trimming: 5 bases; junction bases outside the gene matches: 9. The CDR3: CASSPQTGRYGYTF. Written as DNA, the CDR3 is TGTGCCAGCAGCCCGCAGACAGGGAGATATGGCTACACCTTC.

This chain joins TRBV7-3 and TRBJ2-3; 7 nucleotides match TRBD2. Germline assignment: CDR1 SGHTA and CDR2 FQGTGA. The CDR3 extends over 15 amino acids. The V segment lost 2 bases and the J segment 4 bases; nucleotides outside the gene matches: 6. The CDR3 is CASSLLAARADTQYF. CDR3 bases: TGTGCCAGCAGCTTACTAGCGGCGAGAGCAGATACGCAGTATTTT.

This clone was counted between two and nine times. The chain employs TRBV10-3 and TRBJ2-3, with D maybe TRBD2 (6 bases). The CDR3 contains 16 residues. The ends were cut back, 4 bases at V and 1 base at J, with 15 bases in the middle. The germline CDR1 and CDR2 sequences are ENHRY and SYGVKD. For the CDR3, the DNA is TGTGCCATCAGTGTCGGCTTAGGCGGGGGCACAGATACGCAGTATTTT. Translated: CAISVGLGGGTDTQYF.

This clone turned up a few times. V and J are TRBV5-4 and TRBJ2-7, with 15 nucleotides matching TRBD2. Trimming removed 0 bases from V and 5 bases from J; junction bases left unmatched: 0. The CDR3 has 15 amino acids. Per the germline V gene, CDR1 is SGHNT and CDR2 is YYREEE (reference sequence). For the CDR3, the DNA is TGTGCCAGCAGCTTGGGGACTAGCGGGAGGGACGAGCAGTACTTC. Translating gives CASSLGTSGRDEQYF.

V usage is TRBV5-1 and J usage is TRBJ1-1; a weak D match, TRBD1 (6 bases). The CDR3 is 15 amino acids. V lost 4 bases to trimming and J lost 1 base, with 14 bases between them. Germline CDR1 is SGHRS and CDR2 is YFSETQ. CDR3 in amino acids: CASSPRTAPNTEAFF. The CDR3 nucleotides are TGCGCCAGCAGCCCGCGGACAGCCCCGAACACTGAAGCTTTCTTT.

This clone appeared a few times. The J gene is TRBJ1-5, the V gene TRBV10-3; unclear D gene. Per germline, CDR1 ENHRY and CDR2 SYGVKD. The ends were cut back, 1 base at V and 6 bases at J, with 7 bases in the middle. CDR3 length: 13 residues. CDR3 region: CAISEWEFQPQHF. The CDR3 DNA sequence: TGTGCCATCAGTGAGTGGGAGTTTCAGCCCCAGCATTTT.

This clone was recorded a few times. This chain connects TRBV18 to TRBJ2-5, with no clear D. CDR1 and CDR2 (germline): KGHSH, LQKENI. The V and J ends lost 3 bases and 5 bases respectively, with 7 bases between them. The CDR3 loop spans 12 amino acids. In DNA, the CDR3 is TGTGCCAGCTCACCGATTCGGGAGACCCAGTACTTC. It translates to CASSPIRETQYF.

This clone was seen a single time. The chain has TRBV11-3 and TRBJ2-1; 9 positions match TRBD2. CDR1 and CDR2 from the germline V gene are SGHNT and YENEEA. V was clipped by 7 bases and J by 8 bases; unmatched bases: 12. The CDR3 consists of 15 residues. The CDR3 loop is CASTLRVAGDHEQFF. The CDR3 DNA reads as TGTGCCAGCACCCTCAGGGTAGCGGGAGACCATGAGCAGTTCTTC.

This clone occurred a few times. The rearrangement joins TRBV5-1 to TRBJ2-1; unclear D gene. This CDR3 comprises 14 residues. Per the germline V gene, CDR1 is SGHRS and CDR2 is YFSETQ. V was shortened by 4 bases and J by 6 bases, with 14 bases between the two germline ends. This CDR3 reads CASSVYPLGNEQFF. The CDR3 DNA follows: TGCGCCAGCAGCGTCTACCCGCTAGGCAATGAGCAGTTCTTC.

The chain recombines TRBV6-5 with TRBJ2-7, with 10 nucleotides matching TRBD1. Trimming took 0 bases from V and 4 from J; bases not matched to a gene: 3. This CDR3 has 15 residues. Germline CDR1 and CDR2: MNHEY and SVGAGI. CDR3 in amino acids: CASSYSGQGMYEQYV. The CDR3 coding sequence is TGTGCCAGCAGTTACTCGGGACAGGGGATGTACGAGCAGTACGTC.

This clone has more than one count but fewer than ten. The gene calls are TRBV10-3 and TRBJ2-1; possibly TRBD1 for D (6 bases). The V end was cut by 0 bases, the J end by 5 bases, with 8 bases between. CDR3 length: 14 amino acids. Per germline, CDR1 ENHRY and CDR2 SYGVKD. The CDR3 DNA sequence: TGTGCCATCAGTGAGTCCGGGACACACAATGAGCAGTTCTTC. Translating it yields CAISESGTHNEQFF.

In its sample, this clone was seen a few times. The V and J genes are TRBV30 and TRBJ1-2; TRBD1 is a possible D gene (5 bases). The V end lost 0 bases, the J end lost 7 bases, and 9 bases lay between the germline ends. This CDR3 is 12 amino acids long. Germline loops: CDR1 GTSNPN, CDR2 SVGIG (reference sequence). The CDR3 DNA sequence: TGTGCCTGGAGTGTAGGGGCCGCTGGCTACACCTTC. Amino acids: CAWSVGAAGYTF.

This sequence joins TRBV14 and TRBJ2-3; no reliable D call. V shed 6 bases and J shed 0 bases, with 4 bases lying between them. The CDR3 runs to 12 residues. Per germline, CDR1 SGHDN and CDR2 FVKESK. In DNA, the CDR3 is TGTGCCAGCAGTTCTAGCACAGATACGCAGTATTTT. Translation: CASSSSTDTQYF. The variable domain in full, with the rest retrieved from reference TRBV14 and TRBJ2-3, is EAGVTQFPSHSVIEKGQTVTLRCDPISGHDNLYWYRRVMGKEIKFLLHFVKESKQDESGMPNNRFLAERTGGTYSTLKVQPAELEDSGVYFCASSSSTDTQYFGPGTRLTVL.

The genes are TRBV9 and TRBJ2-5, with 10 nucleotides matching TRBD2. V shed 2 bases, J shed 2 bases, and the junction held 9 bases outside the gene matches. The CDR3 has 17 amino acids. Germline loops: CDR1 SGDLS, CDR2 YYNGEE. CDR3 sequence (DNA): TGTGCCAGCAGCGTTGGACTAGCGGCTACGCTACAAGAGACCCAGTACTTC. Translating gives CASSVGLAATLQETQYF.

V and J are TRBV7-3 and TRBJ2-2; 7 bases are shared with TRBD1. The trim removed 2 bases at V and 2 bases at J, leaving 5 bases unmatched. CDR3 length: 16 amino acids. CDR1 is SGHTA, CDR2 FQGTGA, per germline. CDR3 residues: CASSLSGGSNTGELFF. The CDR3 region has the DNA TGTGCCAGCAGCTTATCAGGGGGTAGTAACACCGGGGAGCTGTTTTTT. The variable domain in full, with the rest retrieved from reference TRBV7-3 and TRBJ2-2, is GAGVSQTPSNKVTEKGKYVELRCDPISGHTALYWYRQSLGQGPEFLIYFQGTGAADDSGLPNDRFFAVRPEGSVSTLKIQRTERGDSAVYLCASSLSGGSNTGELFFGEGSRLTVL.

This rearrangement joins TRBV9 to TRBJ2-3; 9 positions match TRBD2. The CDR3 consists of 17 residues. Germline CDR1 SGDLS, CDR2 YYNGEE. The V and J ends lost 0 bases and 5 bases, in that order; junction bases with no gene match: 10. The CDR3 DNA reads as TGTGCCAGCAGCGTAGGTGGGGGCGGGAGGGCCGTAGATACGCAGTATTTT. Translated: CASSVGGGGRAVDTQYF.